This passage covers 24 T cell receptor beta chains from one sample sequenced in a study of blood T cell repertoires in COVID-19. This table comes from immunoSEQ multiplex PCR, and its TCRdb copy is limited to in-frame clones, with some not included. Here the sample spans hundreds of thousands of clones, roughly 80% being singletons. Input material: peripheral blood. These receptors were obtained from a man older than 75 with acute or convalescent COVID-19.

CDR3 DNA sequence: TGTGCCAGCAGGGGTTATCGGGCGGGCGAGCAGTACTTC. Residues: CASRGYRAGEQYF. The chain employs TRBV3-1 (or the pseudogene TRBV3-2) and TRBJ2-7; possibly TRBD2 for D (5 bases). Germline-derived CDR1 and CDR2 are LGHDT and YNNKEL (reference sequence). The CDR3 has 13 residues. V was pared by 6 bases and J by 6 bases, with 15 bases between.

This clone turned up a few times. V is TRBV12-3 or TRBV12-4 and J is TRBJ2-7, with unresolved D. The CDR3 length is 12 residues. V was clipped by 7 bases and J by 2 bases, with 9 bases between them. CDR3 residues: CASTPRAYEQYF. In DNA, the CDR3 is TGTGCCAGCACCCCACGGGCCTACGAGCAGTACTTC.

The chain uses TRBV7-2 and TRBJ2-7; D possibly corresponds to TRBD2 (6 bases). Germline V gene lookup returns CDR1 SGHTA and CDR2 FQGNSA. The CDR3 has 12 residues. V was clipped by 5 bases and J by 7 bases, with 12 bases between them. CDR3: CASSVLGGEQYF. For the CDR3, the DNA is TGTGCCAGCAGCGTCCTCGGGGGAGAGCAGTACTTC.

V and J are TRBV28 and TRBJ1-2; 7 positions match TRBD1. The CDR3 runs 13 residues. Germline values: CDR1 MDHEN, CDR2 SYDVKM. V was pared by 8 bases and J by 4 bases, with 7 bases of the junction left unmatched. CDR3 nucleotides: TGTGCCAGCGAGGGACAGCCGGGCTATGGCTACACCTTC. Amino acid sequence: CASEGQPGYGYTF.

The chain employs TRBV24-1 and TRBJ1-5; D is possibly TRBD1 (6 bases). From germline, CDR1 is KGHDR and CDR2 SFDVKD. The CDR3 totals 16 residues. V was pared by 9 bases and J by 0 bases, with 17 bases between. The CDR3: CATGGGGPISNQPQHF. The DNA for the CDR3 is TGTGCCACCGGTGGAGGGGGACCTATTAGCAATCAGCCCCAGCATTTT.

The chain combines TRBV12-3 or TRBV12-4 with TRBJ1-1, with D tentatively TRBD1 (5 bases). The V end lost 2 bases, the J end lost 7 bases, and 8 bases lay between the germline ends. CDR3 length: 12 residues. CDR3 region: CASSLPGGEAFF. CDR3 DNA: TGTGCCAGCAGTTTACCCGGGGGTGAAGCTTTCTTT.

The chain joins TRBV6-5 to TRBJ2-7; tentative D call: TRBD2 (5 bases). Germline V CDR1 and CDR2: MNHEY, SVGAGI. The CDR3 runs to 13 residues. V was shortened by 4 bases and J by 0 bases, with 7 bases between the two germline ends. CDR3 in amino acids: CASSFRGSYEQYF. The CDR3 nucleotides read TGTGCCAGCAGTTTCCGGGGCTCCTACGAGCAGTACTTC.

This clone is a singleton in its sample. The chain is built from TRBV5-1 and TRBJ1-1; the match to TRBD1 covers 8 bases. This CDR3 has 15 amino acids. Germline V gives CDR1 SGHRS, CDR2 YFSETQ. V shed 5 bases and J 1 base; nucleotides not matched to a gene: 7. The CDR3 DNA follows: TGCGCCAGCAGAGGGAGCGGGACAGGGAACACTGAAGCTTTCTTT. It encodes CASRGSGTGNTEAFF.

This chain connects TRBV14 to TRBJ1-3; 7 bases fit TRBD1. Germline lookup yields CDR1 SGHDN and CDR2 FVKESK. The CDR3 sequence is 15 residues long. After removal of 0 bases from V and 2 bases from J, the junction contained 1 base not matched to a gene. Here the CDR3 DNA reads TGTGCCAGCAGCCAAGACGGGACAGCTGGAAACACCATATATTTT. Translation gives CASSQDGTAGNTIYF.

This clone was seen a single time. This chain joins TRBV19 and TRBJ1-5; D remains unclear. This CDR3 has 15 residues. Per the germline V gene, CDR1 is LNHDA and CDR2 is SQIVND (reference sequence). With 6 bases removed from V and 0 bases from J, the gap between germline ends came to 12 bases. CDR3: CASSKTDYSNQPQHF. The DNA for the CDR3 is TGTGCCAGTAGCAAAACAGATTATAGCAATCAGCCCCAGCATTTT.

The chain uses TRBV7-3 and TRBJ2-1; 10 bases are shared with TRBD2. The germline V gene has CDR1 SGHTA and CDR2 FQGTGA. The CDR3 totals 15 residues. V shed 2 bases and J 8 bases; nucleotides not matched to a gene: 6. CDR3 protein: CASSLAVAGGDEQFF. In DNA form, the CDR3 reads TGTGCCAGCAGCTTAGCGGTAGCGGGAGGAGATGAGCAGTTCTTC. Combining the CDR3 with reference TRBV7-3 and TRBJ2-1 gives the whole variable domain GAGVSQTPSNKVTEKGKYVELRCDPISGHTALYWYRQSLGQGPEFLIYFQGTGAADDSGLPNDRFFAVRPEGSVSTLKIQRTERGDSAVYLCASSLAVAGGDEQFFGPGTRLTVL.

The genes are TRBV27 and TRBJ2-1; D gene unclear. The germline V gene encodes CDR1 MNHEY and CDR2 SMNVEV (reference sequence). The CDR3 has 15 amino acids. V lost 2 bases, J lost 7 bases, and 15 bases lay in between. The CDR3 reads CASSLKAGWWNEQFF. The CDR3 DNA sequence: TGTGCCAGCAGTTTAAAGGCAGGTTGGTGGAATGAGCAGTTCTTC.

The chain couples TRBV21-1 to TRBJ2-2; the table's TRBD1 call for D was not verified on the DNA. TRBV21-1 is tagged as a pseudogene. The CDR3 length is 17 residues. The CDR3 loop reads CASSKKQGAKNTGELFF. The CDR3 DNA reads as TGTGCCAGCAGCAAAAAGCAGGGCGCCAAGAACACCGGGGAGCTGTTTTTT.

The chain combines TRBV30 with TRBJ2-7; 8 positions match TRBD2. This CDR3 comprises 13 residues. Looked up from germline, CDR1 is GTSNPN and CDR2 is SVGIG (reference sequence). J lost 9 bases, V lost 0 bases, and 7 bases had no gene match. CDR3 amino acids: CAWSVQTGGAQYF. CDR3 bases: TGTGCCTGGAGTGTACAGACGGGAGGGGCGCAGTACTTC. Using reference TRBV30 and TRBJ2-7 for the parts outside the CDR3, the full variable domain is SQTIHQWPATLVQPVGSPLSLECTVEGTSNPNLYWYRQAAGRGLQLLFYSVGIGQISSEVPQNLSASRPQDRQFILSSKKLLLSDSGFYLCAWSVQTGGAQYFGPGTRLTVT.

Concerning this clone itself: This sample also contains other DNA sequences that code for the same CDR3. This chain connects TRBV7-2 to TRBJ2-7; possibly TRBD2 for D (5 bases). Per the germline V gene, CDR1 is SGHTA and CDR2 is FQGNSA. Trimming took off 2 bases at V and 6 bases at J, with 8 bases between the two ends. The CDR3 extends over 12 amino acids. The DNA of the CDR3 is TGTGCCAGCAGCTTAAGCGGAGGCGAGCAGTACTTC. It translates to CASSLSGGEQYF.

This clone was seen only once. CDR3: CASSLTQGVEYGYTF. For the CDR3, the DNA is TGCGCCAGCAGCTTAACACAGGGGGTGGAATATGGCTACACCTTC. The V gene is TRBV5-1, the J gene TRBJ1-2, with TRBD1 identical over 8 bases. This CDR3 is built from 15 residues. Germline CDR1 SGHRS, CDR2 YFSETQ. J was trimmed by 5 bases and V by 2 bases; bases with no gene match: 8.

In DNA form, the CDR3 reads TGCGCCAGCTCCGATAACACAGGGGGTGGAAACACCATATATTTT. It translates to CASSDNTGGGNTIYF. V is TRBV5-1 and J is TRBJ1-3, with TRBD1 matching 8 bases. Germline loops: CDR1 SGHRS, CDR2 YFSETQ. This CDR3 contains 15 residues. The ends lost 7 bases at V and 3 bases at J; junction bases unmatched: 9. The variable domain in full, completed from reference TRBV5-1 and TRBJ1-3, reads KAGVTQTPRYLIKTRGQQVTLSCSPISGHRSVSWYQQTPGQGLQFLFEYFSETQRNKGNFPGRFSGRQFSNSRSEMNVSTLELGDSALYLCASSDNTGGGNTIYFGEGSWLTVV.

This chain uses TRBV7-2 with TRBJ2-4; 9 bases are a match to TRBD1. CDR1 and CDR2 from the germline V gene are SGHTA and FQGNSA. CDR3 length: 15 residues. V was clipped by 5 bases and J by 4 bases; unmatched bases: 6. DNA for the CDR3: TGTGCCAGCAGCCCCCGGACAGGGGAAAAAAACATTCAGTACTTC. Its protein product is CASSPRTGEKNIQYF.

This chain connects TRBV3-1 (or the pseudogene TRBV3-2) to TRBJ2-2; 9 bases are shared with TRBD2. The CDR3 is 17 amino acids. The germline CDR1 and CDR2 sequences are LGHDT and YNNKEL (reference sequence). The V and J ends lost 3 bases and 3 bases, in that order; junction bases with no gene match: 8. CDR3 protein: CASSQDSGGIYTGELFF. The CDR3 nucleotides are TGTGCCAGCAGCCAGGATAGCGGGGGTATTTACACCGGGGAGCTGTTTTTT.

The chain combines TRBV10-2 with TRBJ1-3; a weak D match, TRBD1 (6 bases). There are 16 residues in the CDR3. The ends were cut back, 2 bases at V and 1 base at J, with 12 bases in the middle. Germline lookup yields CDR1 WSHSY and CDR2 SAAADI. CDR3: CASSEVITGSGNTIYF. CDR3 nucleotide sequence: TGCGCCAGCAGTGAGGTTATAACAGGGTCTGGAAACACCATATATTTT.

The J gene is TRBJ2-3, the V gene TRBV18; TRBD1 matches 7 bases. This CDR3 has 14 amino acids. V was pared by 6 bases and J by 4 bases, with 7 bases of the junction left unmatched. Per germline, CDR1 KGHSH and CDR2 LQKENI. The CDR3 region has the DNA TGTGCCAGCTCGGCGACAGGGACCCCAGATACGCAGTATTTT. Translated, it gives CASSATGTPDTQYF.

The V call is TRBV5-5, the J call TRBJ2-7; D is possibly TRBD2 (5 bases). The V gene's germline CDR1 is SGHKS and CDR2 YYEKEE (reference sequence). The germline V and J ends were trimmed by 4 bases and 0 bases, with 17 bases remaining between them. There are 16 residues in the CDR3. The chain's CDR3 is CASSTGLLTSSYEQYF. The DNA for the CDR3 is TGTGCCAGCAGCACCGGACTGCTGACGAGCTCCTACGAGCAGTACTTC.

This clone was detected once. The rearrangement joins TRBV24-1 to TRBJ1-4, with a possible D match to TRBD1 (6 bases). Trimming pared 4 bases from V and 1 base from J, leaving 12 bases between. The germline V gene has CDR1 KGHDR and CDR2 SFDVKD. This CDR3 has 16 residues. CDR3 residues: CATSETGRGTNEKLFF. Here the CDR3 DNA reads TGTGCCACCAGTGAAACAGGGAGAGGAACTAATGAAAAACTGTTTTTT.

The gene calls are TRBV4-1 and TRBJ2-7; the match to TRBD2 covers 10 bases. Per germline, CDR1 MGHRA and CDR2 YSYEKL. The V and J ends lost 4 bases and 3 bases, in that order; junction bases with no gene match: 9. The CDR3 runs to 16 residues. The CDR3: CASSPRLAGDLYEQYF. In nucleotides, the CDR3 is TGCGCCAGCAGCCCGAGGCTAGCGGGGGATCTCTACGAGCAGTACTTC.